The following is a T cell receptor (beta chain) sequence with its context. Assay used: immunoSEQ multiplex PCR; TCRdb lists only in-frame clones, some missing. Here the sample spans 200,000 to 250,000 clones, roughly 80% being singletons. Cohorts were determined from participant-reported clinical history. The CDR3 runs 13 residues. This sample was included in a study of blood T cell repertoires in COVID-19. The rearrangement links TRBV12-2 to TRBJ1-2; the table calls TRBD1, which could not be checked here. TRBV12-2 has pseudogene status. The receptor was isolated from a man between 60 and 75 years old who had recovered from COVID-19. Sequenced: PBMCs or T cells enriched from blood (not recorded which). The DNA for the CDR3 is TGTGCAAGTCGCTTACTAGGGGACTATGGCTACACCTTC. It yields the protein CASRLLGDYGYTF.